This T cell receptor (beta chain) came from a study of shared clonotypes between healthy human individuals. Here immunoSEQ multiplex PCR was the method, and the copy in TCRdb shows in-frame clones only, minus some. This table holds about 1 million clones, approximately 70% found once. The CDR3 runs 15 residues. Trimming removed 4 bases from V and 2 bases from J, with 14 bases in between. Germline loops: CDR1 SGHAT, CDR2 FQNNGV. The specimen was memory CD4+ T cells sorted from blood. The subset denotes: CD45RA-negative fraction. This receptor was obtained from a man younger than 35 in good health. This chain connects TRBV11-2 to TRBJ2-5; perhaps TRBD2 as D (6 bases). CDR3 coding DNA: TGTGCCAGCAGCTCACTGGGGACTCCTCAAGAGACCCAGTACTTC. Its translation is CASSSLGTPQETQYF.